This T cell receptor (beta chain) is from a study of type 1 regulatory T cells. Study-level information: An in vitro protocol generated T-allo10, a Tr1-enriched, alloantigen-specific CD4 T cell product. The study's findings and limits: Compared with non-type 1 regulatory T cells, type 1 regulatory T cells showed a more restricted TCR repertoire.

A word on this clonotype: Antigen unknown.

One entry per CDR3 protein results from TCRdb running MiXCR on the reads. The sample lists over 55,000 distinct CDR3 sequences; about 50% were seen once. The CDR3 runs 15 residues. V dropped 6 bases and J dropped 4 bases, with 15 bases sitting between them. Input material: cultured non-Tr1 T cells, either the whole culture or a sorted T cell fraction (not recorded which). The chain recombines TRBV12-3 or TRBV12-4 with TRBJ2-2; maybe TRBD1 (6 bases). The sequence was collected from a human donor in good health. CDR3 coding DNA: TGTGCCAGCAGCACCCAGGGGATCAGCACCGGGGAGCTGTTTTTT. Translating gives CASSTQGISTGELFF.